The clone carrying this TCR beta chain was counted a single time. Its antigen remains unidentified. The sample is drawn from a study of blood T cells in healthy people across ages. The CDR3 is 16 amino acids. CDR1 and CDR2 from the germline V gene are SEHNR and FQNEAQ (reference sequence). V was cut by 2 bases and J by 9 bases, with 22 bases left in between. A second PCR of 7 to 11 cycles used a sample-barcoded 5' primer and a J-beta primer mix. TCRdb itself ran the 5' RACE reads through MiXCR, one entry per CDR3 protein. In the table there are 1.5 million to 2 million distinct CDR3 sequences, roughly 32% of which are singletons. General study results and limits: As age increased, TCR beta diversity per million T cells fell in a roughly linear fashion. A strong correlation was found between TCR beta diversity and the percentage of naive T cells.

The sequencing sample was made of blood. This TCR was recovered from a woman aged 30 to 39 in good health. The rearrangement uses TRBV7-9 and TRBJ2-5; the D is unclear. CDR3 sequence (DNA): TGTGCCAGCAGCTTATGGGGATGGGGTCGGGTGGAGTCCCAGTACTTC. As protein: CASSLWGWGRVESQYF.